Listed below are T cell receptor beta chains from one sample, sequenced in a study of cytomegalovirus exposure and HLA in healthy donors. The repertoire was sequenced with immunoSEQ multiplex PCR; TCRdb's copy has only in-frame clones and lacks some. The sample contains around 300,000 clones, about 86% of which appear only once. The sample comprised PBMCs. These receptors all stem from a young woman in good health and CMV-seronegative. Each CDR3 is given with its conserved first and last residue. A D gene is named only where the DNA matches it firmly. Size is stated for part of the rows, as once, few or many counts, or as a class when the clone is expanded.

d_gene,abundance,v_gene,j_gene,CDR3aa,CDR3nt
NA,NA,TRBV29-1,TRBJ1-2,CSVVEGGEAYGYTF,TGCAGCGTTGTTGAGGGGGGGGAGGCTTATGGCTACACCTTC
TRBD2,once,TRBV9,TRBJ2-7,CASSPRTWRTSGSYEQYF,TGTGCCAGCAGCCCCCGGACCTGGAGGACTAGCGGGAGTTACGAGCAGTACTTC
NA,NA,TRBV4-1,TRBJ1-1,CASSQDSTGRYTEAFF,TGCGCCAGCAGCCAAGATTCAACAGGAAGATACACTGAAGCTTTCTTT
NA,NA,TRBV5-1,TRBJ2-5,CASSSLRLQETQYF,TGCGCCAGCAGCTCGCTGAGATTACAAGAGACCCAGTACTTC
TRBD2,NA,TRBV10-3,TRBJ2-1,CAISDGLAAYNEQFF,TGTGCCATCAGTGACGGACTAGCGGCCTACAATGAGCAGTTCTTC
TRBD2,NA,TRBV7-8,TRBJ2-7,CASTPGGGHEQYF,TGTGCCAGCACCCCCGGGGGGGGTCACGAGCAGTACTTC
NA,NA,TRBV5-1,TRBJ2-3,CASSLRVSTDTQYF,TGCGCCAGCAGCCTGAGGGTTAGCACAGATACGCAGTATTTT
TRBD1,few,TRBV18,TRBJ2-5,CASSPRQGVGETQYF,TGTGCCAGCTCACCACGACAGGGGGTGGGAGAGACCCAGTACTTC
TRBD1,few,TRBV2,TRBJ1-2,CASSGQGYYGYTF,TGTGCCAGCAGCGGACAGGGTTACTATGGCTACACCTTC
TRBD2,once,TRBV11-2,TRBJ2-7,CASSLMTSGGSYEQYF,TGTGCCAGCAGCCTTATGACTAGCGGGGGTTCCTACGAGCAGTACTTC
NA,few,TRBV5-1,TRBJ1-3,CASSSQVSGNTIYF,TGCGCCAGCAGCTCGCAGGTCTCTGGAAACACCATATATTTT
TRBD2,NA,TRBV9,TRBJ2-2,CASSVGGGTGELFF,TGTGCCAGCAGCGTAGGCGGGGGCACCGGGGAGCTGTTTTTT
TRBD1,NA,TRBV28,TRBJ1-5,CASSPPGQGGQPQHF,TGTGCCAGCAGTCCGCCGGGACAGGGTGGCCAGCCCCAGCATTTT
TRBD1,many,TRBV15,TRBJ2-3,CATSSYRGDTQYF,TGTGCCACCAGCAGTTACAGGGGGGATACGCAGTATTTT
NA,NA,TRBV14,TRBJ1-2,CASSPGRDYGYTF,TGTGCCAGCAGCCCTGGGAGGGACTATGGCTACACCTTC
NA,NA,TRBV28,TRBJ1-2,CASSMSVRGYTF,TGTGCCAGCAGTATGTCAGTAAGAGGCTACACCTTC
NA,NA,TRBV5-6,TRBJ2-2,CASSFNSRTGELFF,TGTGCCAGCAGCTTCAACTCCCGGACCGGGGAGCTGTTTTTT
NA,NA,TRBV19,TRBJ1-5,CASTPLGRTNQPQHF,TGTGCCAGTACCCCATTGGGGAGGACCAATCAGCCCCAGCATTTT
NA,NA,TRBV27,TRBJ2-1,CASSLRLTGFGNEQFF,TGTGCCAGCAGTTTACGGTTAACAGGGTTCGGGAATGAGCAGTTCTTC
NA,few,TRBV25-1,TRBJ1-1,CASSPRSVNTEAFF,TGTGCCAGCAGTCCTCGGAGTGTGAACACTGAAGCTTTCTTT
NA,once,TRBV30,TRBJ2-5,CAWSVYHDNPQVLMETQYF,TGTGCCTGGAGTGTATACCACGATAATCCCCAGGTTCTGATGGAGACCCAGTACTTC
NA,NA,TRBV27,TRBJ2-1,CASSFRSSGSYNEQFF,TGTGCCAGCAGTTTCAGGAGTAGCGGCTCCTACAATGAGCAGTTCTTC
NA,once,TRBV18,TRBJ2-6,CASSHDTSGANVLTF,TGTGCCAGCTCCCACGACACCTCTGGGGCCAACGTCCTGACTTTC
NA,NA,TRBV27,TRBJ1-2,CASSARIPIRGGYTF,TGTGCCAGCAGTGCCCGAATCCCGATTCGGGGTGGCTACACCTTC
NA,NA,TRBV15,TRBJ1-5,CATSRTVLDQPQHF,TGTGCCACCAGCAGAACAGTGTTGGATCAGCCCCAGCATTTT
TRBD2,NA,TRBV7-7,TRBJ2-3,CASSLVAGSEKQYF,TGTGCCAGCAGCTTAGTAGCGGGGAGTGAGAAGCAGTATTTT
NA,NA,TRBV6-5,TRBJ1-1,CASSLIQGRTEAFF,TGTGCCAGCAGTTTGATACAGGGTAGGACTGAAGCTTTCTTT
NA,NA,TRBV5-1,TRBJ2-3,CASSHGTPTDTQYF,TGCGCCAGCAGCCACGGGACTCCCACAGATACGCAGTATTTT
NA,NA,TRBV5-4,TRBJ1-2,CASSFDRQDGYTF,TGTGCCAGCAGCTTCGATAGACAGGATGGCTACACCTTC
NA,few,TRBV30,TRBJ2-7,CAWSVLEGIEQYF,TGTGCCTGGAGTGTCCTAGAGGGAATCGAGCAGTACTTC
NA,NA,TRBV6-1,TRBJ2-5,CASSEAFRQAPRGSQYF,TGTGCCAGCAGTGAAGCTTTCCGACAGGCCCCTAGGGGGTCCCAGTACTTC
NA,NA,TRBV6-1,TRBJ1-2,CASIGRADGYTF,TGTGCCAGCATCGGTAGAGCGGATGGCTACACCTTC
NA,NA,TRBV27,TRBJ1-5,CASSRLPRVGQPQHF,TGTGCCAGCAGCCGCCTCCCCAGGGTGGGACAGCCCCAGCATTTT
TRBD1,NA,TRBV7-3,TRBJ1-2,CASSSPSGTGAYGYTF,TGTGCCAGCAGCTCCCCCTCGGGGACAGGAGCCTATGGCTACACCTTC
TRBD2,NA,TRBV6-5,TRBJ2-7,CASSSGTSHEQYF,TGTGCCAGCAGTTCTGGGACTAGCCACGAGCAGTACTTC
NA,NA,TRBV30,TRBJ2-3,CAWSESTDTQYF,TGTGCCTGGAGCGAGAGCACAGATACGCAGTATTTT
NA,NA,TRBV11-2,TRBJ2-7,CASSLDWQGTYEQYF,TGTGCCAGCAGCTTAGATTGGCAGGGAACCTACGAGCAGTACTTC
TRBD1,NA,TRBV2,TRBJ1-2,CASSEGTGDYTF,TGTGCCAGCAGTGAAGGGACAGGGGACTACACCTTC
TRBD1,NA,TRBV27,TRBJ2-7,CASSRGGALQYEQYF,TGTGCCAGCAGTAGAGGGGGCGCGCTTCAGTACGAGCAGTACTTC
TRBD2,NA,TRBV29-1,TRBJ2-7,CSVESGAVQYF,TGCAGCGTTGAAAGCGGGGCGGTGCAGTACTTC
NA,NA,TRBV5-4,TRBJ2-2,CASRLQGIGELFF,TGTGCCAGCAGGTTACAGGGAATCGGGGAGCTGTTTTTT
NA,NA,TRBV30,TRBJ1-4,CAWSVRGLTGRATNEKLFF,TGTGCCTGGAGTGTACGAGGGCTTACAGGGAGGGCAACTAATGAAAAACTGTTTTTT
NA,few,TRBV30,TRBJ2-7,CAWSVAREQYF,TGTGCCTGGAGTGTAGCTAGGGAGCAGTACTTC